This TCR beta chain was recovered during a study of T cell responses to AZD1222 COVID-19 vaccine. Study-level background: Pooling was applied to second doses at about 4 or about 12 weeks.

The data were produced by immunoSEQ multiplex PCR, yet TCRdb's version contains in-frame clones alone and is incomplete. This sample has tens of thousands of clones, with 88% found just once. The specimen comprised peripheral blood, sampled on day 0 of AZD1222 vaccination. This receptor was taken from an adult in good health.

The CDR3 DNA reads as TGTGCCACCAGTGGGTCCAGGGAACATGATGAGCAGTTCTTC. The encoded protein is CATSGSREHDEQFF. The chain joins TRBV24-1 to TRBJ2-1, with TRBD1 as a possible D gene (5 bases). CDR1 is KGHDR and CDR2 is SFDVKD in the germline V gene. The CDR3 has 14 amino acids. Trimming removed 5 bases from V and 8 bases from J, with 15 bases in between.